The TCR beta chain described here comes from a study of regulatory T cells in long-lasting Graves disease. This CDR3 comprises 15 residues. V was clipped by 2 bases and J by 10 bases; unmatched bases: 6. CDR1 and CDR2 (germline): MNHNS, SASEGT. Time point: newly diagnosed GD, antithyroid drugs for less than 3 months. Making the TCR library involved RNA that had been extracted from PBMCs. With iRepertoire HTBI primers and Arm-PCR of CDR3 regions, TCR beta libraries were built. TCRdb reprocessed the multiplex PCR reads with MiXCR, giving one entry per CDR3 protein. This repertoire shows hundreds of thousands of distinct CDR3 sequences, less than 20% found once; its top ten account for 15% to 20%. In addition, the sample was reused for a study of T cells in Graves' hyperthyroidism and ophthalmopathy. That report notes: The blood repertoire included most of the expanded thyroid clonotypes above 0.001.

The source was peripheral blood mononuclear cells (PBMCs), collected at new diagnosis, from a patient treated with antithyroid drugs. The clonotype was recovered from a woman aged 30 to 39 with Graves disease. This chain connects TRBV6-1 to TRBJ1-6; TRBD1 matches 9 bases. The CDR3 DNA reads as TGTGCCAGCAGTGAAATGGACAGGGGCGTCTCACCCCTCCACTTT. Its protein product is CASSEMDRGVSPLHF.